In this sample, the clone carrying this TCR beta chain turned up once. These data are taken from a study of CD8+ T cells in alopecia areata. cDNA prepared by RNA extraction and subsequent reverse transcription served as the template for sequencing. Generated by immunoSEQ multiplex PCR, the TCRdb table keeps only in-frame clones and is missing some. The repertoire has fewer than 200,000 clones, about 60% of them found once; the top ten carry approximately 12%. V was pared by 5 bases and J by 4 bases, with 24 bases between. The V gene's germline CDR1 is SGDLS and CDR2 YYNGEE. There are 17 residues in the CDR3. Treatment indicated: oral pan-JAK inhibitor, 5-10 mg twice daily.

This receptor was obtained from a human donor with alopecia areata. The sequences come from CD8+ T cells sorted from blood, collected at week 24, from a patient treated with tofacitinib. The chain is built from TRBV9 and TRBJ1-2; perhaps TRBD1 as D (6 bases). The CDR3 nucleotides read TGTGCCAGCAGTCTAACCTGGGGGTTGGGGGCCCCCTATGGCTACACCTTC. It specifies CASSLTWGLGAPYGYTF.